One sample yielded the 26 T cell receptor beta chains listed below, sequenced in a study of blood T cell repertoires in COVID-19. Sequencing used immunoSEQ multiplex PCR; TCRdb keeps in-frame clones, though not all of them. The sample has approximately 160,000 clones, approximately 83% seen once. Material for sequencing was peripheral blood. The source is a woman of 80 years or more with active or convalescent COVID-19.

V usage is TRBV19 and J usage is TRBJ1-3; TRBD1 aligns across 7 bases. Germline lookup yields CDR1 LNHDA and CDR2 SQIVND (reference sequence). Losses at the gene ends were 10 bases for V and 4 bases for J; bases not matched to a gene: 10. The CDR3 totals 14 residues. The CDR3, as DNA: TGTGCCACCATTCCGGGACAGCTCGGAAACACCATATATTTT. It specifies CATIPGQLGNTIYF.

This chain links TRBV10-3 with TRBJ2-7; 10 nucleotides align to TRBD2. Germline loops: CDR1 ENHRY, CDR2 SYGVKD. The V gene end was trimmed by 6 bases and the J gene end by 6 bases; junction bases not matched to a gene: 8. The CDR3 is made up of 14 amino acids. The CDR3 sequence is CAIRSGGAEGEQYF. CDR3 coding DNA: TGTGCCATCAGGAGCGGGGGGGCCGAAGGCGAGCAGTACTTC.

The CDR3, as DNA: TGTGCCAGCAGCCCAAAGTGGGGGACAGGGGACGACACTGAAGCTTTCTTT. Its protein is CASSPKWGTGDDTEAFF. V is TRBV21-1 and J is TRBJ1-1; TRBD1 is taken as the D call from the table, unchecked against the DNA. TRBV21-1 has pseudogene status. The CDR3 is 17 residues long.

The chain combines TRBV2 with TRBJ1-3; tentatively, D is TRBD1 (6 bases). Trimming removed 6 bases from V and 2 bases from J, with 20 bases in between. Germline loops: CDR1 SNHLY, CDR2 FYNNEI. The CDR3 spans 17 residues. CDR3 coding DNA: TGTGCCAGCAGGGCCAGGGGTGATCGTGGGGCTGGAAACACCATATATTTT. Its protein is CASRARGDRGAGNTIYF.

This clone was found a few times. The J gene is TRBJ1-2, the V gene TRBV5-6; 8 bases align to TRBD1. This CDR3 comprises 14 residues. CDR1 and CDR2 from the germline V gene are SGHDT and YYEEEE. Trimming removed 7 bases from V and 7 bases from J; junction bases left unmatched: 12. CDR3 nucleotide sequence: TGTGCCAGCGGACCGGGACAGGCCTTGTTTGGCTACACCTTC. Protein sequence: CASGPGQALFGYTF.

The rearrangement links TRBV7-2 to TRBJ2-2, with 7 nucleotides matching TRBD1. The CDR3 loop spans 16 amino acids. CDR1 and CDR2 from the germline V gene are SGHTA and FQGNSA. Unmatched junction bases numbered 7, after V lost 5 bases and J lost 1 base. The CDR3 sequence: CASSLPTGMNTGELFF. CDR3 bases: TGTGCCAGCAGCCTTCCGACAGGGATGAACACCGGGGAGCTGTTTTTT.

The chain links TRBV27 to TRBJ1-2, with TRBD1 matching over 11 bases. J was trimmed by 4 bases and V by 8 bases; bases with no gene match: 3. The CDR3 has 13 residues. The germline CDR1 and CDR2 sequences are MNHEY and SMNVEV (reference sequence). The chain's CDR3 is CASSGTGGYGYTF. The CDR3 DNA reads TGTGCCAGCTCCGGGACAGGGGGCTATGGCTACACCTTC.

This CDR3 is CASSPTGALNSPLHF. DNA for the CDR3: TGTGCCAGCTCACCGACAGGGGCCCTAAATTCACCCCTCCACTTT. V usage is TRBV18 and J usage is TRBJ1-6, with 8 bases identical to TRBD1. This CDR3 is built from 15 residues. Losses at the gene ends were 3 bases for V and 7 bases for J; bases not matched to a gene: 5. From germline, CDR1 is KGHSH and CDR2 LQKENI. Combining the CDR3 with reference TRBV18 and TRBJ1-6 gives the whole variable domain NAGVMQNPRHLVRRRGQEARLRCSPMKGHSHVYWYRQLPEEGLKFMVYLQKENIIDESGMPKERFSAEFPKEGPSILRIQQVVRGDSAAYFCASSPTGALNSPLHFGNGTRLTVT.

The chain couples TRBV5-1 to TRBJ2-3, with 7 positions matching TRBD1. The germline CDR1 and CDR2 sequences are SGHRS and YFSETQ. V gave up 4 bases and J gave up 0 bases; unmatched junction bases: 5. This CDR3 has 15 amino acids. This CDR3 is CASSIPGQSTDTQYF. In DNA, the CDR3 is TGCGCCAGCAGCATTCCGGGACAGAGCACAGATACGCAGTATTTT.

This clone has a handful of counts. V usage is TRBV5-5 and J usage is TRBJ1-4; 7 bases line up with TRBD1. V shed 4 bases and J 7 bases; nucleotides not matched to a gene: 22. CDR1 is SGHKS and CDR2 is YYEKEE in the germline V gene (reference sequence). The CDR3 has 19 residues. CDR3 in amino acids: CASSRVTGKAPTVGEKLFF. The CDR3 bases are TGTGCCAGCAGCCGTGTGACAGGGAAGGCCCCCACGGTTGGTGAAAAACTGTTTTTT.

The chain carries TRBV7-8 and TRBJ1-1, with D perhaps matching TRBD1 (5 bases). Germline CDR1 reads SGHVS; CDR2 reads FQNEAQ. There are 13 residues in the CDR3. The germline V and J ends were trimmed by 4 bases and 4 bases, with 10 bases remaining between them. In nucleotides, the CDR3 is TGTGCCAGCAGCTCCTCCGGGGGCACTGAAGCTTTCTTT. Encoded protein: CASSSSGGTEAFF.

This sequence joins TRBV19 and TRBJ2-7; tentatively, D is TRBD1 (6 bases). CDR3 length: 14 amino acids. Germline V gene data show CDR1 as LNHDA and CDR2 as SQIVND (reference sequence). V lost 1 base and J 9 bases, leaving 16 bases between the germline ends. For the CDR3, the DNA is TGTGCCAGTAGTATAGGCCTGGACAGTTCTTGGCAGTACTTC. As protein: CASSIGLDSSWQYF.

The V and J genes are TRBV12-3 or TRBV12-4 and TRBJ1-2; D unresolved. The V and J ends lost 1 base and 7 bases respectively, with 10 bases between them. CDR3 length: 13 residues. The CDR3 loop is CASSLEGGGGYTF. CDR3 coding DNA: TGTGCCAGCAGTTTAGAGGGAGGAGGTGGCTACACCTTC.

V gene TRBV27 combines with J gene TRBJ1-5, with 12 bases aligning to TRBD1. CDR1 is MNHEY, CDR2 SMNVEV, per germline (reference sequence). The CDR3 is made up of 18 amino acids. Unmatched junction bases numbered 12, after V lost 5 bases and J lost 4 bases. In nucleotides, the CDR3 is TGTGCCAGCAGTCCCTGGGACAGGGGGCGAGGAGGGAATCAGCCCCAGCATTTT. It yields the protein CASSPWDRGRGGNQPQHF.

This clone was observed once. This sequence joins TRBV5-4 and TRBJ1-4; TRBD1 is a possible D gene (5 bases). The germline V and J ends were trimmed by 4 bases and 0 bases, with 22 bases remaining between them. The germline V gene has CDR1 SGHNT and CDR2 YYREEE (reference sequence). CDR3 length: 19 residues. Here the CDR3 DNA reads TGTGCCAGCAGCAAGAGGACACCTGTGTCGATAGCAACTAATGAAAAACTGTTTTTT. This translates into CASSKRTPVSIATNEKLFF. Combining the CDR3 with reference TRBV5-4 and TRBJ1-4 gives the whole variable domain ETGVTQSPTHLIKTRGQQVTLRCSSQSGHNTVSWYQQALGQGPQFIFQYYREEENGRGNFPPRFSGLQFPNYSSELNVNALELDDSALYLCASSKRTPVSIATNEKLFFGSGTQLSVL.

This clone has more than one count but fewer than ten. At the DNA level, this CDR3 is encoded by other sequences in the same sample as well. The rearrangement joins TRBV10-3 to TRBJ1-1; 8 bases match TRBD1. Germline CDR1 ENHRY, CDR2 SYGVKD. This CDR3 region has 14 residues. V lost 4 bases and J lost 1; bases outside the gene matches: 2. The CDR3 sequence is CAISVTGENTEAFF. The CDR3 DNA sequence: TGTGCCATCAGTGTGACAGGGGAGAACACTGAAGCTTTCTTT.

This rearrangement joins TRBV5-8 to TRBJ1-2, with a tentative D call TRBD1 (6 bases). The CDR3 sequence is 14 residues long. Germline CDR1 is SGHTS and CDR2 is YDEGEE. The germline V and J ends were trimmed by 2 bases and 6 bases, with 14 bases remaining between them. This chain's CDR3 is CASSFEQGLDGYTF. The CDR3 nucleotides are TGTGCCAGCAGCTTCGAGCAGGGGCTAGATGGCTACACCTTC.

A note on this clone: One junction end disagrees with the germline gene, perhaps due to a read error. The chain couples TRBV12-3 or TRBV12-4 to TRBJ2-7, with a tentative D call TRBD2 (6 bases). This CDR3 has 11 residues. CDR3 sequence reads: CASGDLWGRNF. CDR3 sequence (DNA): TGTGCCAGCGGGGACTTGTGGGGCAGAAACTTC.

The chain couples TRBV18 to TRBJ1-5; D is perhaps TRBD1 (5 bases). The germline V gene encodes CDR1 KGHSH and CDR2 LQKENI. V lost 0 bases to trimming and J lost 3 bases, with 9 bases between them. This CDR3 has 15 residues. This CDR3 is CASSPPGRVNQPQHF. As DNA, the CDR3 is TGTGCCAGCTCACCACCGGGCAGGGTCAATCAGCCCCAGCATTTT.

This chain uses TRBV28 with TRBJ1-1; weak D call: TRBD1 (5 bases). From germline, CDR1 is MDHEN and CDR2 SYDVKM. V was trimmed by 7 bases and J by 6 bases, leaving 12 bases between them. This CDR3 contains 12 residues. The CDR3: CASNLGGAEAFF. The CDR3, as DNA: TGTGCCAGCAACCTGGGGGGGGCTGAAGCTTTCTTT.

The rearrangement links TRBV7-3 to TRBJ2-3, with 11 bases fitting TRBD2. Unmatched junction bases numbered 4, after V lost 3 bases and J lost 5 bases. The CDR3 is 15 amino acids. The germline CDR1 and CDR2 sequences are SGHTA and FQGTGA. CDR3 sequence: CASSFSGGAVDTQYF. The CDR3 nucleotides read TGTGCCAGCAGCTTTAGCGGGGGGGCGGTAGATACGCAGTATTTT.

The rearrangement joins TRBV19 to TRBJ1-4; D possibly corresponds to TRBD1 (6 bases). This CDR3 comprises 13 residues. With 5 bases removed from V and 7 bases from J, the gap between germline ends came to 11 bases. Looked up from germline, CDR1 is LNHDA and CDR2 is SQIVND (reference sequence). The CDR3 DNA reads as TGTGCCAGTAGTGTGAACAGGGTTGAAAAACTGTTTTTT. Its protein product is CASSVNRVEKLFF.

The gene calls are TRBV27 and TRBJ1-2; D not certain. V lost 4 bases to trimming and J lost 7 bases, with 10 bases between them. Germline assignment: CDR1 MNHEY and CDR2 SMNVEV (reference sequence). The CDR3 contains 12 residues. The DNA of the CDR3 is TGTGCCAGCAGTTCCCCTTCCAGTGGCTACACCTTC. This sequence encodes CASSSPSSGYTF.

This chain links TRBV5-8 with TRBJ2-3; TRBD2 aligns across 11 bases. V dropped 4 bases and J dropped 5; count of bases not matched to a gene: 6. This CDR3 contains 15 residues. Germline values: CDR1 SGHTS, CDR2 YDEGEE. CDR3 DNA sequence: TGTGCCAGCAGCCTGGGCGGGACTAGCGGAGATACGCAGTATTTT. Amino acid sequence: CASSLGGTSGDTQYF.

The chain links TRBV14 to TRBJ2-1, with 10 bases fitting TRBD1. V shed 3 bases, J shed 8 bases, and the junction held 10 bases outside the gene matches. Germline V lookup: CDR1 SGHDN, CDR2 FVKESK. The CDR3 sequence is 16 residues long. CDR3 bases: TGTGCCAGCAGCCACACAAGGGGACAGGGGATGGATGAGCAGTTCTTC. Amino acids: CASSHTRGQGMDEQFF.

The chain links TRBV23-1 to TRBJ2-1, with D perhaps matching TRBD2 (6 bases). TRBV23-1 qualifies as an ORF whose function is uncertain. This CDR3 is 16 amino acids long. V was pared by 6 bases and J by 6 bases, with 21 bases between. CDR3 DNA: TGCGCCAGCAGCCCCCACTTCCGCCCCGGGGGCAATGAGCAGTTCTTC. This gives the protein CASSPHFRPGGNEQFF.